This T cell receptor beta chain was identified during a study of technical replicates of blood from several donors. TCRdb's copy holds only in-frame clones and misses some; the assay was immunoSEQ multiplex PCR. The sample has tens of thousands of clones; roughly 93% are singletons. V gave up 4 bases and J gave up 6 bases; unmatched junction bases: 2. The CDR3 is 14 residues long. Germline V gene lookup returns CDR1 SGHAT and CDR2 FQNNGV. This TCR derives from a human donor in good health. The rearrangement joins TRBV11-2 to TRBJ2-2; 10 bases align to TRBD1. The sample was T cells isolated from PBMCs. CDR3 DNA sequence: TGTGCCAGCAGCTGGGACAGGGGTGCCGGGGAGCTGTTTTTT. It specifies CASSWDRGAGELFF. The whole variable domain, filled in from reference TRBV11-2 and TRBJ2-2, reads EAGVAQSPRYKIIEKRQSVAFWCNPISGHATLYWYQQILGQGPKLLIQFQNNGVVDDSQLPKDRFSAERLKGVDSTLKIQPAKLEDSAVYLCASSWDRGAGELFFGEGSRLTVL.